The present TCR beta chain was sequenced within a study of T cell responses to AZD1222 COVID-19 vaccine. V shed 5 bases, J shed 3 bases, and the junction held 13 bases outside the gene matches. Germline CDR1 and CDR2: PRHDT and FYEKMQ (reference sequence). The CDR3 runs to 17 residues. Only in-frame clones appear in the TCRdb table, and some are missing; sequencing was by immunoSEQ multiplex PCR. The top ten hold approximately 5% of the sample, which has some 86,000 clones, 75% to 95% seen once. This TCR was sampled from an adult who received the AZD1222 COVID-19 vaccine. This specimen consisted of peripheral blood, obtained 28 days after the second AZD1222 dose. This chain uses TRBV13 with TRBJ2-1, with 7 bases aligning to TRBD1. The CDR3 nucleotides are TGTGCCAGCAGCAGACAGGGATTGCAATTTCTCTACAATGAGCAGTTCTTC. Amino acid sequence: CASSRQGLQFLYNEQFF.